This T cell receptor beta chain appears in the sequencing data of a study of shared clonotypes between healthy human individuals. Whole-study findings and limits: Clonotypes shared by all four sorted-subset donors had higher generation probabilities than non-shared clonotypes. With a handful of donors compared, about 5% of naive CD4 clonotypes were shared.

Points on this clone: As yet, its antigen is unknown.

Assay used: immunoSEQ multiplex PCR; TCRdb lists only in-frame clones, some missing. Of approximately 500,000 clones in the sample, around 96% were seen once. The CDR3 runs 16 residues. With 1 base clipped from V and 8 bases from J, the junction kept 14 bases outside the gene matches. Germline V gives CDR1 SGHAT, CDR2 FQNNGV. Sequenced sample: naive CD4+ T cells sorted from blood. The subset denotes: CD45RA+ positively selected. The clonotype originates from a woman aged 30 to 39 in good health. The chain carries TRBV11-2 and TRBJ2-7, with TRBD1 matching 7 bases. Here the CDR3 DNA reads TGTGCCAGCAGCTTAGTTGGGGGACAGTTCTTCTTCCAGCAGTACTTC. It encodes CASSLVGGQFFFQQYF.